This TCR beta chain is from a study of blood T cell repertoires in COVID-19. Original analysis: Using reference gene primer amplification, nucleated cell counts were estimated. The table came from immunoSEQ multiplex PCR; TCRdb's copy has only in-frame clones and leaves some out. Clone size and V and J calls were adopted from that table, with D and trimming inferred from the DNA. The data show 25,000 to 35,000 clones, about 92% seen once. The V and J ends lost 4 bases and 0 bases respectively, with 14 bases between them. The germline V gene encodes CDR1 SGHRS and CDR2 YFSETQ. This CDR3 has 15 residues.

The sequenced sample was peripheral blood. The rearrangement links TRBV5-1 to TRBJ2-7; no clear D. This clonotype was obtained from a man between 50 and 59 years old with active COVID-19. In DNA, the CDR3 is TGCGCCAGCAGCCTCCCTTTTGCAGACTCCTACGAGCAGTACTTC. This gives the protein CASSLPFADSYEQYF.